The 15 T cell receptor beta chains reported below all come from one sample, sequenced in a study of T cells in Graves' hyperthyroidism and ophthalmopathy. Amplification of TCR beta CDR3 regions was performed using RNA transcripts as template. The HTBI primer set served for first-round RT-PCR of the TCR CDR3. TCRdb reanalysed the multiplex PCR reads using MiXCR and keeps one entry per CDR3 protein. The data show more than 550,000 distinct CDR3 sequences, around 16% seen once. Material for sequencing was blood. The receptors stem from a man aged 50 to 59 with Graves' hyperthyroidism.

The sample holds many counts of this clonotype. The gene calls are TRBV27 and TRBJ2-1; 9 bases map to TRBD2. The CDR3 sequence is 18 residues long. Per germline, CDR1 MNHEY and CDR2 SMNVEV (reference sequence). V shed 5 bases, J shed 2 bases, and the junction held 13 bases outside the gene matches. CDR3 in amino acids: CASSAEGDSGSPYNEQFF. The DNA of the CDR3 is TGTGCCAGCAGTGCCGAGGGGGATAGCGGGAGCCCCTACAATGAGCAGTTCTTC.

This clonotype was detected only a few times. The V call is TRBV20-1, the J call TRBJ2-1; 8 positions agree with TRBD2. Losses at the gene ends were 5 bases for V and 2 bases for J; bases not matched to a gene: 8. The CDR3 has 15 amino acids. Per germline, CDR1 DFQATT and CDR2 SNEGSKA (reference sequence). Written as DNA, the CDR3 is TGCAGTGCTTCGAGACTAGCGATAGCCTACAATGAGCAGTTCTTC. It specifies CSASRLAIAYNEQFF.

This clonotype was detected only a few times. This chain joins TRBV6-1 and TRBJ2-3; 10 bases fit TRBD2. CDR3 length: 18 residues. Germline CDR1 reads MNHNS; CDR2 reads SASEGT. V shed 2 bases and J 4 bases; nucleotides not matched to a gene: 12. CDR3 nucleotide sequence: TGTGCCAGCAGTGAAAGAGAACCTAGCGGGAGTTTCGCAGATACGCAGTATTTT. Protein sequence: CASSEREPSGSFADTQYF.

The chain has TRBV4-1 and TRBJ1-5; the D gene is possibly TRBD1 (6 bases). Deletions cut 0 bases from V and 7 bases from J, with 10 bases between. The CDR3 consists of 14 residues. CDR1 MGHRA and CDR2 YSYEKL come from the germline V gene. This chain's CDR3 is CASSQDSGDQPQHF. In DNA form, the CDR3 reads TGCGCCAGCAGCCAAGATTCAGGGGACCAGCCCCAGCATTTT.

In its sample, this clonotype was seen many times. One junction end does not reproduce the germline sequence, and a read error may be involved. V gene TRBV5-1 combines with J gene TRBJ1-2; possibly TRBD1 for D (6 bases). Germline CDR1 and CDR2: SGHRS and YFSETQ. The CDR3 runs 12 residues. CDR3 amino acids: CASSLEGGGYTF. Written as DNA, the CDR3 is TGTGCCAGCAGCTTAGAGGGGGGGGGCTACACCTTC.

V and J are TRBV6-1 and TRBJ2-7; D may be TRBD1 (5 bases). V was trimmed by 3 bases and J by 0 bases, leaving 9 bases between them. This CDR3 contains 14 residues. The germline CDR1 and CDR2 sequences are MNHNS and SASEGT. The CDR3 region is CASSDRVSSYEQYF. DNA for the CDR3: TGTGCCAGCAGTGACAGGGTTAGCTCCTACGAGCAGTACTTC.

In this sample, this clonotype turned up a few times. This chain links TRBV13 with TRBJ2-1; D unresolved. Germline CDR1 is PRHDT and CDR2 is FYEKMQ (reference sequence). This CDR3 contains 14 residues. V was pared by 6 bases and J by 5 bases, with 14 bases between. The CDR3 spells CASRNRQYNNEQFF. CDR3 in DNA: TGTGCCAGCAGAAATAGGCAATACAACAATGAGCAGTTCTTC.

This clonotype was seen at least ten times. CDR3 coding DNA: TGCAGTGCTAGAGCGAGGGAGACCCAGTACTTC. Amino acid sequence: CSARARETQYF. The chain joins TRBV20-1 to TRBJ2-5; D is unresolved. The germline V gene encodes CDR1 DFQATT and CDR2 SNEGSKA (reference sequence). V gave up 1 base and J gave up 5 bases, with 5 bases separating them. The CDR3 runs to 11 residues.

This clonotype came up many times. The chain employs TRBV6-1 and TRBJ2-7; 10 positions match TRBD1. The length of the CDR3 is 13 residues. The junction had 8 bases not matched to a gene; V was cut back by 10 bases and J by 5 bases. Germline CDR1 MNHNS, CDR2 SASEGT. CDR3 sequence reads: CANSPGQGNEQYF. The CDR3 region has the DNA TGTGCCAACTCACCGGGACAGGGGAACGAGCAGTACTTC.

This clonotype has ten or more counts. This rearrangement joins TRBV30 to TRBJ1-6; D remains unclear. CDR3 length: 12 residues. V lost 5 bases and J lost 5, with 7 bases in between. Germline CDR1 is GTSNPN and CDR2 is SVGIG (reference sequence). CDR3 sequence reads: CAWGRDNSPLHF. The CDR3 region has the DNA TGTGCCTGGGGACGGGATAATTCACCCCTCCACTTT.

This clonotype was seen at least ten times. The chain has TRBV28 and TRBJ1-4, with TRBD1 matching 10 bases. The CDR3 has 13 amino acids. V was pared by 11 bases and J by 8 bases, with 8 bases of the junction left unmatched. Germline assignment: CDR1 MDHEN and CDR2 SYDVKM. CDR3 nucleotide sequence: TGTGCCGGGCAGACAGGGGGCCAAGAAAAACTGTTTTTT. This gives the protein CAGQTGGQEKLFF.

In this sample, this clonotype turned up a few times. The V call is TRBV7-2, the J call TRBJ1-1, with D hard to call. The CDR3 is 14 amino acids. The V gene lost 2 bases and the J gene lost 4 bases, with 11 bases spanning the gap. CDR1 is SGHTA, CDR2 FQGNSA, per germline. The CDR3 sequence is CASSLWGRSTEAFF. In nucleotides, the CDR3 is TGTGCCAGCAGCTTATGGGGTCGAAGCACTGAAGCTTTCTTT.

In this sample, this clonotype turned up a few times. The J gene is TRBJ1-2, the V gene TRBV15; no definite D call. The CDR3 has 15 residues. V dropped 0 bases and J dropped 4 bases, with 12 bases sitting between them. Germline lookup yields CDR1 LNHNV and CDR2 YYDKDF (reference sequence). CDR3 bases: TGTGCCACCAGCAGAGATGGGCAGGCTGCCTATGGCTACACCTTC. This encodes CATSRDGQAAYGYTF.

A note on this clonotype: One end of the junction is discordant with germline, which a read error may explain. The V gene is TRBV6-9, the J gene TRBJ2-1, with unresolved D. The CDR3 loop spans 14 amino acids. The germline gives CDR1 MNHGY, CDR2 SVAAGI. The CDR3 loop is CASSDSRAYNEQFF. The CDR3 nucleotides read TGTGCCAGCAGTGATTCTCGGGCCTACAATGAGCAGTTCTTC.

This clonotype was counted many times. The rearrangement uses TRBV6-2 or TRBV6-3 and TRBJ2-3; 10 positions agree with TRBD2. The CDR3 extends over 16 amino acids. Trimming removed 4 bases from V and 9 bases from J; junction bases left unmatched: 13. Germline V CDR1 and CDR2: MNHEY, SVGEGT. The CDR3 coding sequence is TGTGCCAGCAGTTTAGTTGTAGCGGGAGGAGCCGACACGCAGTATTTT. Translating gives CASSLVVAGGADTQYF.